These 32 T cell receptor beta chains were all obtained from the same sample, sequenced in a study of CD8 T cells in Susac syndrome. It was with random hexamers that roughly 0.45 to 1 ug RNA was reverse transcribed. TCRdb reanalysed the immunoSEQ multiplex PCR reads using MiXCR and keeps one entry per CDR3 protein. The sample consists of fewer than 200,000 distinct CDR3 sequences, 90% to 95% of them appearing once. The sequenced sample consisted of CD4+ T cells from PBMCs. These receptors were collected from a human donor with Susac syndrome.

This chain links TRBV9 with TRBJ2-1; 9 bases align to TRBD2. Germline V gene lookup returns CDR1 SGDLS and CDR2 YYNGEE. V shed 0 bases, J shed 1 base, and the junction held 5 bases outside the gene matches. The CDR3 is 17 residues long. CDR3 sequence: CASSVGGSGGSYNEQFF. CDR3 sequence (DNA): TGTGCCAGCAGCGTAGGGGGTAGCGGGGGTTCCTACAATGAGCAGTTCTTC.

V is TRBV6-6 and J is TRBJ2-1; 10 bases line up with TRBD1. V was pared by 10 bases and J by 8 bases, with 8 bases of the junction left unmatched. Germline CDR1 reads MNHNY; CDR2 reads SVGAGI (reference sequence). This CDR3 has 13 residues. Written as DNA, the CDR3 is TGTGCCACGCAGGACAGGGGGATCGATGAGCAGTTCTTC. It yields the protein CATQDRGIDEQFF.

The chain links TRBV5-1 to TRBJ2-7; 7 bases are shared with TRBD2. The length of the CDR3 is 16 residues. V was pared by 4 bases and J by 0 bases, with 10 bases of the junction left unmatched. Looked up from germline, CDR1 is SGHRS and CDR2 is YFSETQ. The CDR3 sequence: CASSPTPAGSSYEQYF. CDR3 in DNA: TGCGCCAGCAGCCCGACCCCAGCGGGGAGCTCCTACGAGCAGTACTTC.

The genes are TRBV12-3 or TRBV12-4 and TRBJ2-5; perhaps D is TRBD1 or TRBD2 (5 bases each). Trimming shortened V by 3 bases and J by 1 base, and 12 bases separated the two germline ends. This CDR3 is built from 15 residues. The CDR3 bases are TGTGCCAGCAGTTTCAAGGGGACCTCCCAAGAGACCCAGTACTTC. Its protein is CASSFKGTSQETQYF.

The chain uses TRBV6-2 or TRBV6-3 and TRBJ1-2; D is unresolved. CDR1 MNHEY and CDR2 SVGEGT come from the germline V gene. Trimming took off 5 bases at V and 2 bases at J, with 9 bases between the two ends. The CDR3 runs to 13 residues. CDR3 sequence: CASSTSVNYGYTF. In DNA, the CDR3 is TGTGCCAGCAGTACGTCAGTCAACTATGGCTACACCTTC.

The chain employs TRBV20-1 and TRBJ2-3; 8 nucleotides align to TRBD2. J gave up 3 bases and V 2 bases, and 16 bases lay outside the gene matches. Per germline, CDR1 DFQATT and CDR2 SNEGSKA (reference sequence). The CDR3 has 18 amino acids. The CDR3 protein is CSARSILQRGSGTDTQYF. CDR3 DNA sequence: TGCAGTGCTAGAAGTATCCTCCAGCGGGGGTCGGGGACAGATACGCAGTATTTT.

The chain has TRBV7-2 and TRBJ1-2, with D unresolved. The CDR3 has 14 amino acids. V was trimmed by 5 bases and J by 2 bases, leaving 12 bases between them. CDR1 is SGHTA, CDR2 FQGNSA, per germline. CDR3 nucleotides: TGTGCCAGCAGCATGGACGCTTCGAACTATGGCTACACCTTC. It encodes CASSMDASNYGYTF. Full variable domain (remainder filled in from reference TRBV7-2 and TRBJ1-2): GAGVSQSPSNKVTEKGKDVELRCDPISGHTALYWYRQSLGQGLEFLIYFQGNSAPDKSGLPSDRFSAERTGGSVSTLTIQRTQQEDSAVYLCASSMDASNYGYTFGSGTRLTVV.

The chain combines TRBV12-3 or TRBV12-4 with TRBJ2-5; TRBD1 matches 7 bases. The J segment lost 5 bases and the V segment lost 7 bases, leaving 16 bases of the junction unmatched. The CDR3 is 16 amino acids. Written as DNA, the CDR3 is TGTGCCAGCACTCCCCGTGGGGCAGGGGGTCGGGAGACCCAGTACTTC. This translates into CASTPRGAGGRETQYF.

J is TRBJ2-3 and V is TRBV25-1; 9 bases match TRBD2. The junction had 4 bases not matched to a gene; V was cut back by 5 bases and J by 4 bases. Per the germline V gene, CDR1 is MGHDK and CDR2 is SYGVNS. The CDR3 contains 14 residues. The CDR3 spells CASSMAGGADTQYF. CDR3 in DNA: TGTGCCAGCAGTATGGCGGGGGGGGCAGATACGCAGTATTTT.

This rearrangement joins TRBV9 to TRBJ2-7, with 11 bases fitting TRBD2. V was pared by 0 bases and J by 3 bases, with 2 bases of the junction left unmatched. Germline CDR1 and CDR2: SGDLS and YYNGEE. The CDR3 sequence is 15 residues long. CDR3 sequence reads: CASSVAGTSGYEQYF. The CDR3 region has the DNA TGTGCCAGCAGCGTAGCGGGGACTAGCGGCTACGAGCAGTACTTC.

J is TRBJ2-3 and V is TRBV12-3 or TRBV12-4; 8 nucleotides agree with TRBD2. The V gene end was trimmed by 3 bases and the J gene end by 0 bases; junction bases not matched to a gene: 2. The CDR3 is made up of 15 amino acids. CDR3 sequence (DNA): TGTGCCAGCAGTTTTGAGCGGGGGAGCACAGATACGCAGTATTTT. It codes for CASSFERGSTDTQYF.

The chain has TRBV5-1 and TRBJ2-5; D is undetermined. Germline lookup yields CDR1 SGHRS and CDR2 YFSETQ. The CDR3 totals 14 residues. Trimming cost V 0 bases and J 2 bases, with 8 bases left between them. This chain's CDR3 is CASSLGHWQETQYF. The CDR3 DNA is TGCGCCAGCAGCTTGGGTCATTGGCAAGAGACCCAGTACTTC.

The V call is TRBV4-3, the J call TRBJ2-5, with TRBD2 matching 10 bases. Trimming took 2 bases from V and 3 from J; bases not matched to a gene: 9. In germline, CDR1 is LGHNA, CDR2 YSLEER. The CDR3 has 17 residues. DNA for the CDR3: TGCGCCAGCAGCCAACAATTTAGAACTAGCGGGGAAGAGACCCAGTACTTC. Translating it yields CASSQQFRTSGEETQYF.

This chain uses TRBV25-1 with TRBJ2-5; D perhaps matches TRBD1 (7 bases). Looked up from germline, CDR1 is MGHDK and CDR2 is SYGVNS. Between the trimmed V and J ends, which lost 3 bases and 4 bases, there was a span of 15 bases. The CDR3 covers 15 residues. The CDR3 nucleotides are TGTGCCAGCAGTGACTCCAGGGGGGCAGGAGAGACCCAGTACTTC. Protein sequence: CASSDSRGAGETQYF. Full variable domain (remainder filled in from reference TRBV25-1 and TRBJ2-5): EADIYQTPRYLVIGTGKKITLECSQTMGHDKMYWYQQDPGMELHLIHYSYGVNSTEKGDLSSESTVSRIRTEHFPLTLESARPSHTSQYLCASSDSRGAGETQYFGPGTRLLVL.

The chain links TRBV7-2 to TRBJ2-4, with D possibly being TRBD2 (6 bases). Trimming took off 3 bases at V and 3 bases at J, with 12 bases between the two ends. This CDR3 spans 15 amino acids. CDR1 is SGHTA and CDR2 is FQGNSA in the germline V gene. CDR3 sequence reads: CASSFSSGDKNIQYF. The CDR3 bases are TGTGCCAGCAGCTTCAGCTCGGGGGACAAAAACATTCAGTACTTC.

This chain joins TRBV27 and TRBJ1-2, with a tentative D call TRBD1 (6 bases). This CDR3 has 12 residues. Germline CDR1 and CDR2: MNHEY and SMNVEV (reference sequence). V lost 5 bases, J lost 6 bases, and 10 bases lay in between. CDR3 bases: TGTGCCAGCAGTAACAGGGTTCATGGCTACACCTTC. As protein: CASSNRVHGYTF.

J is TRBJ2-7 and V is TRBV18, with TRBD1 as a possible D gene (5 bases). V was trimmed by 6 bases and J by 3 bases, leaving 12 bases between them. The CDR3 runs 13 residues. Germline values: CDR1 KGHSH, CDR2 LQKENI. Written as DNA, the CDR3 is TGTGCCAGCTCGCAGAACCAGGGCTACGAGCAGTACTTC. Its translation: CASSQNQGYEQYF.

This clonotype was detected once. The rearrangement uses TRBV19 and TRBJ1-5, with D unclear. Germline-derived CDR1 and CDR2 are LNHDA and SQIVND (reference sequence). The CDR3 covers 13 residues. V dropped 0 bases and J dropped 5 bases, with 5 bases sitting between them. The CDR3 spells CASSIDSDQPQHF. The CDR3 bases are TGTGCCAGTAGTATAGACAGTGATCAGCCCCAGCATTTT. The complete variable domain, with remaining parts taken from reference TRBV19 and TRBJ1-5, reads DGGITQSPKYLFRKEGQNVTLSCEQNLNHDAMYWYRQDPGQGLRLIYYSQIVNDFQKGDIAEGYSVSREKKESFPLTVTSAQKNPTAFYLCASSIDSDQPQHFGDGTRLSIL.

V usage is TRBV19 and J usage is TRBJ1-2; 7 bases align to TRBD1. Germline CDR1 LNHDA, CDR2 SQIVND (reference sequence). The ends lost 5 bases at V and 3 bases at J; junction bases unmatched: 9. CDR3 size: 15 residues. The CDR3 protein is CASSVNRGSYYGYTF. The CDR3 nucleotides read TGTGCCAGTAGTGTCAACAGGGGTTCTTACTATGGCTACACCTTC.

The V call is TRBV12-3 or TRBV12-4, the J call TRBJ2-3; a weak D match, TRBD2 (5 bases). V lost 7 bases and J 6 bases, leaving 17 bases between the germline ends. CDR3 size: 14 residues. The CDR3 nucleotides are TGTGCCAGCACCCCTCGGGAAGTACTGGATACGCAGTATTTT. This encodes CASTPREVLDTQYF.

The chain uses TRBV4-3 and TRBJ1-2; 8 nucleotides line up with TRBD1. Germline CDR1 reads LGHNA; CDR2 reads YSLEER. The junction had 10 bases not matched to a gene; V was cut back by 1 base and J by 0 bases. This CDR3 region has 18 residues. The CDR3 here is CASSQVIPGGLTNYGYTF. The CDR3 coding sequence is TGCGCCAGCAGCCAAGTTATTCCAGGGGGCCTTACTAACTATGGCTACACCTTC.

The chain has TRBV19 and TRBJ1-5, with D uncertain. This CDR3 has 15 residues. Between the trimmed V and J ends, which lost 5 bases and 6 bases, there was a span of 17 bases. CDR1 and CDR2 from the germline V gene are LNHDA and SQIVND (reference sequence). In nucleotides, the CDR3 is TGTGCCAGTAGTCTGACCCTTAGCGAGAGTCAGCCCCAGCATTTT. Translated: CASSLTLSESQPQHF.

The chain uses TRBV7-3 and TRBJ2-5; D is ambiguous. V was cut by 2 bases and J by 1 base, with 5 bases left in between. There are 13 residues in the CDR3. The germline V gene encodes CDR1 SGHTA and CDR2 FQGTGA. CDR3 amino acids: CASSLLPQETQYF. CDR3 sequence (DNA): TGTGCCAGCAGCTTATTGCCCCAAGAGACCCAGTACTTC.

The chain is built from TRBV24-1 and TRBJ2-1; 7 nucleotides align to TRBD1. The CDR3 runs 14 residues. With 2 bases clipped from V and 9 bases from J, the junction kept 6 bases outside the gene matches. CDR1 and CDR2 (germline): KGHDR, SFDVKD. The CDR3 is CATSDSWTGSEQFF. The CDR3 DNA is TGTGCCACCAGTGATTCCTGGACAGGCAGTGAGCAGTTCTTC.

The chain uses TRBV15 and TRBJ1-5; TRBD1 matches at 7 bases. Trimming at V came to 5 bases and at J to 2 bases, leaving 6 bases not matched to a gene. Germline lookup yields CDR1 LNHNV and CDR2 YYDKDF (reference sequence). The length of the CDR3 is 15 residues. The CDR3 sequence is CATSSWDSGNQPQHF. For the CDR3, the DNA is TGTGCCACCAGCTCCTGGGACAGCGGCAATCAGCCCCAGCATTTT.

In DNA, the CDR3 is TGCGCCAGCAGCTTTTCGGCCGGGACAGGGTCCTACGAGCAGTACTTC. It codes for CASSFSAGTGSYEQYF. The chain recombines TRBV5-1 with TRBJ2-7; 9 bases are a match to TRBD1. The CDR3 contains 16 residues. Germline trimming cut 2 bases from V and 1 base from J; bases unmatched to any gene: 7. In germline, CDR1 is SGHRS, CDR2 YFSETQ.

The chain is built from TRBV10-3 and TRBJ1-2, with D perhaps TRBD1 (5 bases). The CDR3 is made up of 15 amino acids. Per germline, CDR1 ENHRY and CDR2 SYGVKD. Trimming removed 2 bases at V and 5 bases at J, with 15 bases between. In DNA form, the CDR3 reads TGTGCCATCAGTGAGATGGGCCCACAGGTGTATGGCTACACCTTC. This encodes CAISEMGPQVYGYTF.

The chain joins TRBV7-3 to TRBJ2-5, with a possible D match to TRBD2 (7 bases). CDR1 is SGHTA, CDR2 FQGTGA, per germline. This CDR3 has 14 residues. With 5 bases removed from V and 4 bases from J, the gap between germline ends came to 14 bases. CDR3 region: CASSGGAPGETQYF. The CDR3 DNA follows: TGTGCCAGCAGCGGGGGGGCCCCCGGAGAGACCCAGTACTTC.

This clonotype was observed a handful of times. The V and J genes are TRBV25-1 and TRBJ1-1; TRBD1 matches at 11 bases. The V segment lost 4 bases and the J segment 5 bases; nucleotides outside the gene matches: 0. This CDR3 region has 13 residues. Per germline, CDR1 MGHDK and CDR2 SYGVNS. The CDR3 is CASSGDRGTEAFF. CDR3 sequence (DNA): TGTGCCAGCAGTGGGGACAGGGGGACTGAAGCTTTCTTT.

The gene calls are TRBV12-3 or TRBV12-4 and TRBJ1-5, with TRBD1 identical over 9 bases. V shed 6 bases, J shed 7 bases, and the junction held 10 bases outside the gene matches. This CDR3 has 15 amino acids. CDR3 in amino acids: CASSHGTGLWQPQHF. The CDR3 DNA sequence: TGTGCCAGCAGCCATGGGACAGGGTTGTGGCAGCCCCAGCATTTT.

This clonotype was observed a single time. The chain carries TRBV7-8 and TRBJ2-7; 8 positions agree with TRBD2. CDR1 is SGHVS and CDR2 is FQNEAQ in the germline V gene. This CDR3 is 14 amino acids long. V lost 3 bases, J lost 3 bases, and 4 bases stayed unmatched. This chain's CDR3 is CASSFSGADYEQYF. The CDR3, as DNA: TGTGCCAGCAGCTTTAGCGGGGCGGACTACGAGCAGTACTTC.

The rearrangement joins TRBV27 to TRBJ2-1; D is ambiguous. Trimming removed 4 bases at V and 5 bases at J, with 9 bases between. This CDR3 has 13 amino acids. The germline CDR1 and CDR2 sequences are MNHEY and SMNVEV (reference sequence). In nucleotides, the CDR3 is TGTGCCAGCAGTTCCTACATAAACAATGAGCAGTTCTTC. Protein sequence: CASSSYINNEQFF.